This T cell receptor (beta chain) was retrieved from a study of T cell repertoires in cytomegalovirus infection. Study in general: Public TCR beta signatures provided an indication of both CMV infection and a matching HLA type.

The study's findings and limits: There were carriers of CMV plus the relevant HLA, and cumulative public TCR beta family frequency identified them.

TCRdb re-called the reads through MiXCR, storing one row per CDR3 protein. The sample carries some 280,000 distinct CDR3 sequences, approximately 14% recorded once. Only a few counts were recorded for this clonotype. Its antigen is not identified. J lost 8 bases, V lost 5 bases, and 13 bases had no gene match. The CDR3 is 16 residues long. Germline values: CDR1 LNHDA, CDR2 SQIVND (reference sequence). This clonotype was obtained from a human donor in good health (CMV status not recorded). Some clones in this sample may be carry-over from other donors' samples. Material: PBMCs. This chain uses TRBV19 with TRBJ1-5; the match to TRBD1 covers 9 bases. For the CDR3, the DNA is TGTGCCAGTAGTGCCAGAACAGGGGGCGAGGGGAAGCCCCAGCATTTT. It specifies CASSARTGGEGKPQHF. The full variable domain, rest sourced from reference TRBV19 and TRBJ1-5, is DGGITQSPKYLFRKEGQNVTLSCEQNLNHDAMYWYRQDPGQGLRLIYYSQIVNDFQKGDIAEGYSVSREKKESFPLTVTSAQKNPTAFYLCASSARTGGEGKPQHFGDGTRLSIL.